The present TCR beta chain was sequenced within a study of post-analysis software for immune sequencing data. Study-wide findings and caveats: TRBV segments more frequent in patients than in controls numbered several and included TRBV5-6, TRBV5-1 and TRBV20-1.

Points on this clonotype: Its antigen is unidentified.

V lost 5 bases to trimming and J lost 0 bases, with 16 bases between them. The CDR3 contains 16 residues. Germline CDR1 is LNHDA and CDR2 is SQIVND (reference sequence). The TCR beta cDNA libraries carried unique molecular identifiers. TCRdb re-called the PCR reads through MiXCR, storing one row per CDR3 protein. The sample holds approximately 660,000 distinct CDR3 sequences; 55% to 60% are singletons and the top ten take 10% to 12%. The sequenced sample was blood. This sequence originates from a girl aged 2-10 years with multiple sclerosis. The gene calls are TRBV19 and TRBJ2-5, with D perhaps matching TRBD1 or TRBD2 (5 bases each). The CDR3 loop reads CASSVTGTLYQETQYF. The CDR3 DNA reads TGTGCCAGTAGTGTCACCGGGACCCTGTACCAAGAGACCCAGTACTTC.